Presented here are 24 T cell receptor beta chains from one specimen sequenced in a study of T cells in Graves' hyperthyroidism and ophthalmopathy. Amplification of TCR beta CDR3 regions was performed using RNA transcripts as template. The HTBI set primed first-round TCR CDR3 RT-PCR. TCRdb reprocessed the multiplex PCR reads with MiXCR, giving one entry per CDR3 protein. The data show 550,000 to 800,000 distinct CDR3 sequences, around 15% seen once. The source material was blood. The receptors were gathered from a man aged 18 to 35 with Graves' hyperthyroidism.

This clonotype was counted ten times or more. The rearrangement links TRBV6-1 to TRBJ2-7, with 8 bases that match TRBD2. The CDR3 consists of 15 residues. Trimming took 6 bases from V and 3 from J; bases not matched to a gene: 10. Germline V gives CDR1 MNHNS, CDR2 SASEGT. As DNA, the CDR3 is TGTGCCAGCAGGCCAGGGGCTAGCGGGTTCTACGAGCAGTACTTC. Residues: CASRPGASGFYEQYF.

The sample holds a few counts of this clonotype. A read error is possible here, since a much larger clone lies one base away. The chain employs TRBV28 and TRBJ2-5; TRBD1 is a possible D gene (6 bases). This CDR3 contains 15 residues. CDR1 MDHEN and CDR2 SYDVKM come from the germline V gene. CDR3: CAGRQSRGLEETQYF. CDR3 coding DNA: TGTGCCGGCAGACAATCCAGGGGTCTCGAAGAGACCCAGTACTTC. The complete variable domain, with remaining parts taken from reference TRBV28 and TRBJ2-5, reads DVKVTQSSRYLVKRTGEKVFLECVQDMDHENMFWYRQDPGLGLRLIYFSYDVKMKEKGDIPEGYSVSREKKERFSLILESASTNQTSMYLCAGRQSRGLEETQYFGPGTRLLVL.

J is TRBJ2-4 and V is TRBV5-4, with 9 bases matching TRBD1. Unmatched junction bases numbered 2, after V lost 3 bases and J lost 7 bases. CDR1 SGHNT and CDR2 YYREEE come from the germline V gene (reference sequence). The CDR3 is 13 amino acids. The CDR3 spells CASSSGQGNIQYF. CDR3 DNA: TGTGCCAGCAGCTCCGGACAGGGGAACATTCAGTACTTC.

This clonotype was picked up a small number of times. This chain links TRBV9 with TRBJ2-2; 14 bases match TRBD2. After removal of 4 bases from V and 5 bases from J, the junction contained 4 bases not matched to a gene. The CDR3 totals 16 residues. Germline V gene lookup returns CDR1 SGDLS and CDR2 YYNGEE. In DNA form, the CDR3 reads TGTGCCAGCAGCTTCCGACTAGCGGGAGGGACCGGGGAGCTGTTTTTT. Translation gives CASSFRLAGGTGELFF.

V usage is TRBV13 and J usage is TRBJ2-3; TRBD2 aligns across 11 bases. Per the germline V gene, CDR1 is PRHDT and CDR2 is FYEKMQ (reference sequence). The CDR3 contains 17 residues. Germline trimming cut 4 bases from V and 3 bases from J; bases unmatched to any gene: 9. CDR3 in DNA: TGTGCCAGCAGCTACCGACTAGCGGGATCTGTGACAGATACGCAGTATTTT. As protein: CASSYRLAGSVTDTQYF. The full variable domain, with the rest looked up from reference TRBV13 and TRBJ2-3, is AAGVIQSPRHLIKEKRETATLKCYPIPRHDTVYWYQQGPGQDPQFLISFYEKMQSDKGSIPDRFSAQQFSDYHSELNMSSLELGDSALYFCASSYRLAGSVTDTQYFGPGTRLTVL.

This clonotype was counted many times. This sequence joins TRBV12-5 and TRBJ1-2, with 9 nucleotides matching TRBD1. The V and J ends lost 2 bases and 3 bases, in that order; junction bases with no gene match: 25. This CDR3 contains 22 residues. Germline CDR1 is LGHNT and CDR2 is FRNRAP. CDR3 residues: CASGLIPGQGTIKPSLDYGYTF. The DNA for the CDR3 is TGTGCTAGTGGTTTGATCCCGGGACAGGGAACAATCAAGCCCTCTTTGGACTATGGCTACACCTTC.

This sequence joins TRBV29-1 and TRBJ1-1; TRBD1 is a possible D gene (5 bases). The V and J ends lost 1 base and 5 bases respectively, with 11 bases between them. Germline V CDR1 and CDR2: SQVTM, ANQGSEA. The CDR3 has 13 amino acids. The CDR3 is CSVEGGLKTEAFF. The CDR3, as DNA: TGCAGCGTTGAAGGGGGGTTAAAAACTGAAGCTTTCTTT.

The chain employs TRBV2 and TRBJ1-1, with 7 bases identical to TRBD1. This CDR3 spans 12 amino acids. V gave up 10 bases and J gave up 1 base; unmatched junction bases: 3. Looked up from germline, CDR1 is SNHLY and CDR2 is FYNNEI. DNA for the CDR3: TGTGCCAAGAGACAGGGGAACACTGAAGCTTTCTTT. Protein product: CAKRQGNTEAFF.

The V call is TRBV7-3, the J call TRBJ2-5, with TRBD2 matching over 9 bases. Trimming at V came to 5 bases and at J to 4 bases, leaving 11 bases not matched to a gene. The CDR3 loop spans 16 amino acids. Germline V lookup: CDR1 SGHTA, CDR2 FQGTGA. Written as DNA, the CDR3 is TGTGCCAGCAGCCCACCGCGGGAGGGCCTTCGAGAGACCCAGTACTTC. Residues: CASSPPREGLRETQYF.

This clonotype was observed a handful of times. The V and J genes are TRBV20-1 and TRBJ2-7; D is unclear. The CDR3 loop spans 13 amino acids. Germline V gene sequence: CDR1 DFQATT, CDR2 SNEGSKA (reference sequence). Deletions cut 5 bases from V and 0 bases from J, with 11 bases between. The CDR3 here is CSAPDGSSYEQYF. In DNA, the CDR3 is TGCAGTGCTCCTGACGGGTCCTCCTACGAGCAGTACTTC.

This clonotype has a count of ten or more. The chain couples TRBV29-1 to TRBJ1-1, with D uncertain. Trimming stripped 7 bases from V and 5 bases from J, with 14 bases between. Per germline, CDR1 SQVTM and CDR2 ANQGSEA. The CDR3 is made up of 12 amino acids. The DNA for the CDR3 is TGCAGCGCTCTGACCATGGAAACTGAAGCTTTCTTT. Encoded protein: CSALTMETEAFF.

A word on this clonotype: At one end the junction does not follow the germline gene, possibly because of a read error. V is TRBV29-1 and J is TRBJ2-5, with TRBD1 matching over 10 bases. Germline CDR1 is SQVTM and CDR2 is ANQGSEA. The CDR3 sequence is 16 residues long. Here the CDR3 reads CSVLGGTGAIQGTQYF. The CDR3 nucleotides are TGCAGCGTTCTGGGGGGGACAGGGGCTATCCAAGGGACCCAGTACTTC.

The V and J genes are TRBV9 and TRBJ2-2; 7 bases line up with TRBD1. The germline V gene encodes CDR1 SGDLS and CDR2 YYNGEE. The CDR3 loop spans 15 amino acids. V dropped 3 bases and J dropped 6; count of bases not matched to a gene: 8. CDR3 residues: CASSARQGNAGELFF. The CDR3 DNA follows: TGTGCCAGCAGCGCCAGACAGGGCAACGCCGGGGAGCTGTTTTTT.

This clonotype was seen at least ten times. The genes are TRBV7-8 and TRBJ2-3; unclear D gene. V lost 6 bases to trimming and J lost 3 bases, with 10 bases between them. This CDR3 spans 13 amino acids. CDR1 and CDR2 (germline): SGHVS, FQNEAQ. The CDR3 sequence: CASSFVGTDTQYF. DNA for the CDR3: TGTGCCAGCAGTTTCGTAGGAACAGATACGCAGTATTTT. Full variable domain (rest looked up from reference TRBV7-8 and TRBJ2-3): GAGVSQSPRYKVAKRGQDVALRCDPISGHVSLFWYQQALGQGPEFLTYFQNEAQLDKSGLPSDRFFAERPEGSVSTLKIQRTQQEDSAVYLCASSFVGTDTQYFGPGTRLTVL.

The chain joins TRBV20-1 to TRBJ2-1; the D gene is possibly TRBD2 (5 bases). The CDR3 runs to 13 residues. Deletions cut 5 bases from V and 7 bases from J, with 15 bases between. Germline CDR1 DFQATT, CDR2 SNEGSKA (reference sequence). CDR3 DNA sequence: TGCAGTGCTCTAGGCCCCTCGGGGAATGAGCAGTTCTTC. It codes for CSALGPSGNEQFF.

This clonotype has a count of ten or more. V is TRBV6-1 and J is TRBJ2-7, with 8 bases matching TRBD1. This CDR3 has 12 amino acids. Germline lookup yields CDR1 MNHNS and CDR2 SASEGT. V lost 8 bases, J lost 7 bases, and 7 bases stayed unmatched. The CDR3 reads CASAIRGLEQYF. CDR3 DNA: TGTGCCAGCGCTATCAGGGGGCTTGAGCAGTACTTC.

The chain joins TRBV30 to TRBJ2-7; 7 nucleotides align to TRBD1. Germline loops: CDR1 GTSNPN, CDR2 SVGIG (reference sequence). This CDR3 comprises 12 residues. With V trimmed by 5 bases and J by 0 bases, 1 base remained unmatched. The CDR3 bases are TGTGCCTGGGACAGGGACTCCTACGAGCAGTACTTC. It yields the protein CAWDRDSYEQYF.

This clonotype was seen many times. The chain links TRBV7-2 to TRBJ2-3, with TRBD2 matching 13 bases. This CDR3 is built from 14 residues. Germline-derived CDR1 and CDR2 are SGHTA and FQGNSA. Unmatched junction bases numbered 5, after V lost 1 base and J lost 13 bases. The CDR3 nucleotides read TGTGCCAGCAGCTTAGTACTAGCGGGAGGGCAGGAGTATTTT. Its protein is CASSLVLAGGQEYF.

The chain carries TRBV5-1 and TRBJ2-5; a possible D gene is TRBD1 (6 bases). Germline CDR1 and CDR2: SGHRS and YFSETQ. The CDR3 totals 14 residues. V lost 1 base to trimming and J lost 5 bases, with 12 bases between them. CDR3 amino acids: CASSLWQGLETQYF. The CDR3 DNA follows: TGCGCCAGCAGCTTGTGGCAGGGGCTGGAGACCCAGTACTTC.

The table lists this clonotype with a few counts. V is TRBV4-3 and J is TRBJ1-1; D unclear. The germline V gene encodes CDR1 LGHNA and CDR2 YSLEER. Trimming pared 0 bases from V and 2 bases from J, leaving 7 bases between. This CDR3 has 14 residues. The CDR3 coding sequence is TGCGCCAGCAGCCAAGAGGCCGGTAACACTGAAGCTTTCTTT. As protein: CASSQEAGNTEAFF.

This clonotype was seen more than once but under ten times. V gene TRBV6-2 or TRBV6-3 combines with J gene TRBJ1-5; no reliable D call. Germline V gives CDR1 MNHEY, CDR2 SVGEGT. The V gene lost 0 bases and the J gene lost 6 bases, with 6 bases spanning the gap. The CDR3 totals 13 residues. CDR3 nucleotide sequence: TGTGCCAGCAGTTACTCGACGGGTCAGCCCCAGCATTTT. This sequence encodes CASSYSTGQPQHF.

This clonotype was recorded at least ten times. This sequence joins TRBV29-1 and TRBJ2-7, with TRBD1 identical over 7 bases. Germline assignment: CDR1 SQVTM and CDR2 ANQGSEA. J gave up 3 bases and V 6 bases, and 2 bases lay outside the gene matches. This CDR3 has 11 amino acids. The CDR3 nucleotides read TGCAGCGTCCGGGACAGCTACGAGCAGTACTTC. This codes for CSVRDSYEQYF.

The chain links TRBV28 to TRBJ1-4, with 12 bases aligning to TRBD1. With 3 bases clipped from V and 5 bases from J, the junction kept 16 bases outside the gene matches. Germline-derived CDR1 and CDR2 are MDHEN and SYDVKM. The CDR3 runs 20 residues. CDR3 sequence reads: CASSFPQGQGARDKNEKLFF. Here the CDR3 DNA reads TGTGCCAGCAGTTTCCCCCAGGGACAGGGGGCCCGAGACAAGAATGAAAAACTGTTTTTT.

This clonotype was counted only a few times. The chain employs TRBV10-3 and TRBJ2-3, with 11 positions matching TRBD1. V lost 4 bases and J lost 2; bases outside the gene matches: 5. CDR1 is ENHRY, CDR2 SYGVKD, per germline. This CDR3 is 16 amino acids long. The CDR3 spells CAISGTGGQNTDTQYF. The CDR3 nucleotides read TGTGCCATCAGTGGGACAGGGGGCCAAAACACAGATACGCAGTATTTT.